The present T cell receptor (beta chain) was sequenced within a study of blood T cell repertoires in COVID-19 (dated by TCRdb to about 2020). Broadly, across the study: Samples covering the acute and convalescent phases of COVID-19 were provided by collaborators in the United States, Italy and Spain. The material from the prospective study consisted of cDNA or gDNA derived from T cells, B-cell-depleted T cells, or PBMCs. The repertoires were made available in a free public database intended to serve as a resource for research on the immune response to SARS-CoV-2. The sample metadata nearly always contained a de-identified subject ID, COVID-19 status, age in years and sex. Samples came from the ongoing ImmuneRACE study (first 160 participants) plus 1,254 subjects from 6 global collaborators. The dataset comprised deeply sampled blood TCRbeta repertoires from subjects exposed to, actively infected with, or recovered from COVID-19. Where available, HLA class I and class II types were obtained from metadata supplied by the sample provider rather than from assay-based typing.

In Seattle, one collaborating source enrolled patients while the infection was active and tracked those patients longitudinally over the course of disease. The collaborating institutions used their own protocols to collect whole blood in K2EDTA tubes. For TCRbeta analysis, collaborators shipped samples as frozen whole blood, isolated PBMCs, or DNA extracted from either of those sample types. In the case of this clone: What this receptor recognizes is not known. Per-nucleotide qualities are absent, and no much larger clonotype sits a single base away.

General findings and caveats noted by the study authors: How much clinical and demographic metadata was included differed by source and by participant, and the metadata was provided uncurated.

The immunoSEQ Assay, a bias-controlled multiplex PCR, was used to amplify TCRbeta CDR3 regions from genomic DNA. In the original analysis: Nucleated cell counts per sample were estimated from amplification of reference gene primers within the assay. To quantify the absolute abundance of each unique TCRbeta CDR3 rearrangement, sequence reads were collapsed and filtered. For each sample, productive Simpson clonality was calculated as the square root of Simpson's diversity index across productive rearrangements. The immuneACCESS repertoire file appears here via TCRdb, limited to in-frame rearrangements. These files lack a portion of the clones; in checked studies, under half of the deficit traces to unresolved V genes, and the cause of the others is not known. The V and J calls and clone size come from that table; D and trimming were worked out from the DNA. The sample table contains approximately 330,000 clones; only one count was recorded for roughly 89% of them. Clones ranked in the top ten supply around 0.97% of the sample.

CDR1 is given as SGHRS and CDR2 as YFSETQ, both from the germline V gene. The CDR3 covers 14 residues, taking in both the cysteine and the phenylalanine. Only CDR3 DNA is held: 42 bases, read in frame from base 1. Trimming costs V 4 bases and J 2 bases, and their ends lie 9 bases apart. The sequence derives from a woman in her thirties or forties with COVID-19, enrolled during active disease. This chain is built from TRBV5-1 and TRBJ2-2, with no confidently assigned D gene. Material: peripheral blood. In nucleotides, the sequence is TGCGCCAGCAGCCCGCAGTTCAACACCGGGGAGCTGTTTTTT. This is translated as CASSPQFNTGELFF.